The clone carrying this T cell receptor beta chain was detected ten times or more. It was RNA transcripts that yielded the amplified TCR beta CDR3 regions. Researchers ran a first-round RT-PCR on the TCR CDR3 using the HTBI primer set. TCRdb processed the multiplex PCR reads anew with MiXCR; each CDR3 protein has one entry. The table shows 550,000 to 650,000 distinct CDR3 sequences, with 14% occurring only once. The entry originates in a study of T cells in Graves' hyperthyroidism and ophthalmopathy. The germline CDR1 and CDR2 sequences are LGHDT and YNNKEL (reference sequence). The CDR3 loop spans 14 amino acids. Trimming stripped 5 bases from V and 4 bases from J, with 12 bases between.

The TCR sequence derives from a woman aged 40-49 years with Graves' hyperthyroidism. Sequencing was carried out using blood. The chain employs TRBV3-1 and TRBJ1-5; D is uncertain. The CDR3 coding sequence is TGTGCCAGCAGCTTTGGGAGGGAGAATCAGCCCCAGCATTTT. Its protein is CASSFGRENQPQHF.